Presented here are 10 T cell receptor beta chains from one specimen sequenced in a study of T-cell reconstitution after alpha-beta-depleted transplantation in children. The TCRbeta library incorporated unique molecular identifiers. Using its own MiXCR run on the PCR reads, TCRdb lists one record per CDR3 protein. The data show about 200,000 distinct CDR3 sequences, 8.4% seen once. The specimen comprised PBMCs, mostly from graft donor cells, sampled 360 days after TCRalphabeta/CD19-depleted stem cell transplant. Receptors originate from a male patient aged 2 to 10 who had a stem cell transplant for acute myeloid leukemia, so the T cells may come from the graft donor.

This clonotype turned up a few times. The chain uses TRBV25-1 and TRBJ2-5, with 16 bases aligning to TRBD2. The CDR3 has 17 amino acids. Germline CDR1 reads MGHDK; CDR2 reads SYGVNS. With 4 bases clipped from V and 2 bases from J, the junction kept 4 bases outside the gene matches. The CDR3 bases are TGTGCCAGCAGTGCGGGACTAGCGGGAGGGGGACAAGAGACCCAGTACTTC. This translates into CASSAGLAGGGQETQYF.

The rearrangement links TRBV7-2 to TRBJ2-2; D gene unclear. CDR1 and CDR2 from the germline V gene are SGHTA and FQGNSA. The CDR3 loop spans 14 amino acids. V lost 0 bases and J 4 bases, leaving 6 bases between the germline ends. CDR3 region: CASSLAQGTGELFF. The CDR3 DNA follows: TGTGCCAGCAGCTTAGCGCAAGGCACCGGGGAGCTGTTTTTT.

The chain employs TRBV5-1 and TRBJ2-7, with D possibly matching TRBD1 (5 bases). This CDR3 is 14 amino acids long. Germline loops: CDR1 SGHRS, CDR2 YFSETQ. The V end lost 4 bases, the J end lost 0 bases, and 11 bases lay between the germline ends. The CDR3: CASSTDSYSYEQYF. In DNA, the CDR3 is TGCGCCAGCAGCACCGACAGTTACTCCTACGAGCAGTACTTC.

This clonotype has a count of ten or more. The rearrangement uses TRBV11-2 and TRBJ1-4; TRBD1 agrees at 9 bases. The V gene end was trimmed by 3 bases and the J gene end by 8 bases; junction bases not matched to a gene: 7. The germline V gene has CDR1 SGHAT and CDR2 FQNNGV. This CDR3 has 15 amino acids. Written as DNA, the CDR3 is TGTGCCAGCAGCTTTAACAGGGGGCGAGAGGAAAAACTGTTTTTT. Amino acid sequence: CASSFNRGREEKLFF. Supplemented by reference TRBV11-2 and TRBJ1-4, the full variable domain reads EAGVAQSPRYKIIEKRQSVAFWCNPISGHATLYWYQQILGQGPKLLIQFQNNGVVDDSQLPKDRFSAERLKGVDSTLKIQPAKLEDSAVYLCASSFNRGREEKLFFGSGTQLSVL.

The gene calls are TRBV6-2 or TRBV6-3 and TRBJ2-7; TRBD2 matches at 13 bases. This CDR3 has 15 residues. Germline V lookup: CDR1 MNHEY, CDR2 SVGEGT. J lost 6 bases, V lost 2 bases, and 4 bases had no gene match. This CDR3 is CASSYTSGRASEQYF. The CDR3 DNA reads TGTGCCAGCAGTTACACTAGCGGGAGGGCCAGCGAGCAGTACTTC.

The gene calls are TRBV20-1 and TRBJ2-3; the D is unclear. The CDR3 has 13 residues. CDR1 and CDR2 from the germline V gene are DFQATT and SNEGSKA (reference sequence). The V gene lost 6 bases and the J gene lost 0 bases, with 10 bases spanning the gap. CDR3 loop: CSALWASTDTQYF. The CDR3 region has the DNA TGCAGTGCCCTTTGGGCTAGCACAGATACGCAGTATTTT.

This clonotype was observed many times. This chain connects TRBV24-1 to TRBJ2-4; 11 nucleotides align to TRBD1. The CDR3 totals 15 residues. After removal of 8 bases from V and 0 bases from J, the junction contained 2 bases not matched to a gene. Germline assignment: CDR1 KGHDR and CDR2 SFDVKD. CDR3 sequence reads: CATNGQGAAKNIQYF. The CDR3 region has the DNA TGTGCCACCAATGGACAGGGGGCAGCCAAAAACATTCAGTACTTC.

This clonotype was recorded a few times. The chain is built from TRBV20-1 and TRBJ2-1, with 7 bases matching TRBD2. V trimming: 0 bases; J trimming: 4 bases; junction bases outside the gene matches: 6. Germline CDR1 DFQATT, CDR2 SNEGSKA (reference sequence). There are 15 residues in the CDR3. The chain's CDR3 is CSAREAGVGYNEQFF. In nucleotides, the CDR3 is TGCAGTGCTAGAGAGGCGGGAGTAGGATACAATGAGCAGTTCTTC.

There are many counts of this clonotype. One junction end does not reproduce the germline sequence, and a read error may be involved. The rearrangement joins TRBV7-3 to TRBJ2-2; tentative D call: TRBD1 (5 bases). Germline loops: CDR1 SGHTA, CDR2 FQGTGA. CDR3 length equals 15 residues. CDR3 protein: CASSLTPQGHGELFF. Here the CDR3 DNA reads TGTGCCAGCAGCCTAACGCCTCAGGGCCACGGGGAGCTGTTTTTT.

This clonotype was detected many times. The CDR3 DNA follows: TGTGCCAGCAGTCCCGGACGCGGGATTTATAGCAATCAGCCCCAGCATTTT. The encoded protein is CASSPGRGIYSNQPQHF. V and J are TRBV28 and TRBJ1-5; D gene uncertain. V shed 5 bases and J shed 0 bases, with 17 bases lying between them. This CDR3 is built from 17 residues. Germline CDR1 MDHEN, CDR2 SYDVKM. Full variable domain (remainder filled in from reference TRBV28 and TRBJ1-5): DVKVTQSSRYLVKRTGEKVFLECVQDMDHENMFWYRQDPGLGLRLIYFSYDVKMKEKGDIPEGYSVSREKKERFSLILESASTNQTSMYLCASSPGRGIYSNQPQHFGDGTRLSIL.